The 20 T cell receptor beta chains listed next were all sequenced from one sample in a study of blood T cell repertoires in COVID-19. The table came from immunoSEQ multiplex PCR; TCRdb's copy has only in-frame clones and leaves some out. The sample holds fewer than 200,000 clones, more than 70% seen once. Sequencing used peripheral blood. These receptors were obtained from a man in his fifties or sixties who had recovered from COVID-19.

V is TRBV19 and J is TRBJ1-5; D possibly corresponds to TRBD1 (6 bases). V lost 3 bases to trimming and J lost 10 bases, with 16 bases between them. Germline-derived CDR1 and CDR2 are LNHDA and SQIVND (reference sequence). The CDR3 consists of 14 residues. The CDR3 DNA is TGTGCCAGTAGTATGGGGACAAGGAGCTCTCCCCAGCATTTT. Protein: CASSMGTRSSPQHF.

The chain combines TRBV7-2 with TRBJ2-3; TRBD2 agrees at 7 bases. V shed 5 bases and J 1 base; nucleotides not matched to a gene: 6. Germline CDR1 SGHTA, CDR2 FQGNSA. This CDR3 has 15 amino acids. CDR3 sequence reads: CASSPIGGGTDTQYF. The CDR3 DNA is TGTGCCAGCAGCCCAATTGGGGGGGGCACAGATACGCAGTATTTT.

This clone was counted a few times. The rearrangement links TRBV5-1 to TRBJ2-1; D may be TRBD1 (7 bases). V was cut by 3 bases and J by 7 bases, with 11 bases left in between. The germline gives CDR1 SGHRS, CDR2 YFSETQ. The CDR3 is 13 residues long. The CDR3 sequence is CASSSPGGNEQFF. The CDR3 nucleotides are TGCGCCAGCAGCTCCCCAGGGGGGAATGAGCAGTTCTTC.

The DNA for the CDR3 is TGTGCCAGCGACATACAGGGCTATGGCTACACCTTC. This gives the protein CASDIQGYGYTF. The rearrangement uses TRBV6-5 and TRBJ1-2; D is perhaps TRBD1 (6 bases). Germline loops: CDR1 MNHEY, CDR2 SVGAGI. The V end lost 8 bases, the J end lost 4 bases, and 11 bases lay between the germline ends. The CDR3 has 12 amino acids.

The genes are TRBV15 and TRBJ1-1; TRBD1 matches 10 bases. V trimming: 3 bases; J trimming: 9 bases; junction bases outside the gene matches: 10. Germline CDR1 reads LNHNV; CDR2 reads YYDKDF (reference sequence). The CDR3 length is 15 residues. The CDR3 is CATSSRPGQGSQAFF. In DNA, the CDR3 is TGTGCCACCAGCAGCAGACCGGGACAGGGGTCACAAGCTTTCTTT.

The chain uses TRBV9 and TRBJ2-3; D might be TRBD2 (6 bases). The V and J ends lost 2 bases and 2 bases respectively, with 12 bases between them. The germline V gene encodes CDR1 SGDLS and CDR2 YYNGEE. This CDR3 has 15 amino acids. This CDR3 reads CASSVGGVFTDTQYF. Here the CDR3 DNA reads TGTGCCAGCAGCGTCGGAGGGGTTTTCACAGATACGCAGTATTTT.

This rearrangement joins TRBV7-9 to TRBJ2-5, with 10 bases fitting TRBD1. This CDR3 has 16 amino acids. V gave up 5 bases and J gave up 1 base; unmatched junction bases: 7. Germline CDR1 reads SEHNR; CDR2 reads FQNEAQ (reference sequence). The CDR3 bases are TGTGCCAGCAGCCCTGGGGACAGGGGCCTCCAAGAGACCCAGTACTTC. This codes for CASSPGDRGLQETQYF. The whole variable domain, filled in from reference TRBV7-9 and TRBJ2-5, reads DTGVSQNPRHKITKRGQNVTFRCDPISEHNRLYWYRQTLGQGPEFLTYFQNEAQLEKSRLLSDRFSAERPKGSFSTLEIQRTEQGDSAMYLCASSPGDRGLQETQYFGPGTRLLVL.

For this clone: Distinct nucleotide sequences in the sample also encode this CDR3. The chain joins TRBV19 to TRBJ1-2, with D unresolved. The CDR3 has 13 amino acids. Germline CDR1 and CDR2: LNHDA and SQIVND (reference sequence). Deletions cut 0 bases from V and 5 bases from J, with 7 bases between. CDR3 sequence: CASSIDRVYGYTF. CDR3 nucleotides: TGTGCCAGTAGTATAGATCGGGTATATGGCTACACCTTC.

This chain joins TRBV3-1 (or the pseudogene TRBV3-2) and TRBJ2-3; TRBD2 is a possible D gene (6 bases). With 4 bases removed from V and 0 bases from J, the gap between germline ends came to 11 bases. The CDR3 length is 15 residues. Per the germline V gene, CDR1 is LGHDT and CDR2 is YNNKEL (reference sequence). CDR3 bases: TGTGCCAGCAGCCTGGCCGCGGGGAGCACAGATACGCAGTATTTT. Its translation is CASSLAAGSTDTQYF.

The chain joins TRBV6-2 or TRBV6-3 to TRBJ1-1; 9 positions agree with TRBD1. From germline, CDR1 is MNHEY and CDR2 SVGEGT. The CDR3 spans 15 residues. The ends lost 6 bases at V and 3 bases at J; junction bases unmatched: 8. CDR3 coding DNA: TGTGCCAGCAGGCCTTCAGGACAGGGGCACACTGAAGCTTTCTTT. This sequence encodes CASRPSGQGHTEAFF.

This chain uses TRBV6-6 with TRBJ1-1; 7 bases agree with TRBD1. This CDR3 has 14 amino acids. Germline CDR1 and CDR2: MNHNY and SVGAGI (reference sequence). V dropped 2 bases and J dropped 4; count of bases not matched to a gene: 4. The CDR3 region has the DNA TGTGCCAGCAGTTACGCCGAGGGGGCCACTGAAGCTTTCTTT. It specifies CASSYAEGATEAFF.

J is TRBJ2-5 and V is TRBV6-5, with D possibly matching TRBD1 (5 bases). V lost 0 bases and J lost 5, with 13 bases in between. The germline gives CDR1 MNHEY, CDR2 SVGAGI. The CDR3 spans 15 residues. CDR3 protein: CASSYSYDSQETQYF. The CDR3 DNA reads TGTGCCAGCAGTTACTCTTATGACAGTCAGGAGACCCAGTACTTC.

V usage is TRBV19 and J usage is TRBJ1-6, with a possible D match to TRBD1 (6 bases). This CDR3 contains 14 residues. Trimming shortened V by 1 base and J by 8 bases, and 9 bases separated the two germline ends. CDR1 and CDR2 from the germline V gene are LNHDA and SQIVND (reference sequence). For the CDR3, the DNA is TGTGCCAGTAGTATAGCAGGGGCGGATTCACCCCTCCACTTT. Translation gives CASSIAGADSPLHF.

The chain couples TRBV18 to TRBJ1-5; 9 positions match TRBD1. Germline V gene data show CDR1 as KGHSH and CDR2 as LQKENI. The CDR3 loop spans 12 amino acids. Unmatched junction bases numbered 3, after V lost 8 bases and J lost 7 bases. The CDR3 nucleotides read TGTGCCAGCAGACAGGGGGAACAGCCCCAGCATTTT. Its translation: CASRQGEQPQHF. The complete variable domain, with remaining parts taken from reference TRBV18 and TRBJ1-5, reads NAGVMQNPRHLVRRRGQEARLRCSPMKGHSHVYWYRQLPEEGLKFMVYLQKENIIDESGMPKERFSAEFPKEGPSILRIQQVVRGDSAAYFCASRQGEQPQHFGDGTRLSIL.

The rearrangement links TRBV28 to TRBJ1-4; perhaps TRBD1 as D (5 bases). V gave up 1 base and J gave up 0 bases, with 12 bases separating them. From germline, CDR1 is MDHEN and CDR2 SYDVKM. This CDR3 spans 17 amino acids. The CDR3 loop reads CASSLFRGIATNEKLFF. The CDR3 DNA follows: TGTGCCAGCAGTTTATTTCGGGGGATCGCAACTAATGAAAAACTGTTTTTT.

This clone was counted once. The chain joins TRBV18 to TRBJ2-1, with 13 bases lining up with TRBD2. Germline loops: CDR1 KGHSH, CDR2 LQKENI. Trimming took 3 bases from V and 3 from J; bases not matched to a gene: 5. The CDR3 consists of 17 residues. CDR3 loop: CASSPRTSGGIYNEQFF. For the CDR3, the DNA is TGTGCCAGCTCACCGCGGACTAGCGGGGGTATCTACAATGAGCAGTTCTTC. The full variable domain, its missing parts supplied by reference TRBV18 and TRBJ2-1, is NAGVMQNPRHLVRRRGQEARLRCSPMKGHSHVYWYRQLPEEGLKFMVYLQKENIIDESGMPKERFSAEFPKEGPSILRIQQVVRGDSAAYFCASSPRTSGGIYNEQFFGPGTRLTVL.

The rearrangement uses TRBV7-2 and TRBJ2-5; possible D gene TRBD2, 5 bases. Trimming shortened V by 9 bases and J by 2 bases, and 13 bases separated the two germline ends. The germline CDR1 and CDR2 sequences are SGHTA and FQGNSA. This CDR3 region has 13 residues. The CDR3 reads CASSLQRQETQYF. For the CDR3, the DNA is TGTGCCAGTTCACTGCAGCGGCAAGAGACCCAGTACTTC. Filled out from reference TRBV7-2 and TRBJ2-5, the complete variable domain reads GAGVSQSPSNKVTEKGKDVELRCDPISGHTALYWYRQSLGQGLEFLIYFQGNSAPDKSGLPSDRFSAERTGGSVSTLTIQRTQQEDSAVYLCASSLQRQETQYFGPGTRLLVL.

The table lists this clone with a few counts. The chain has TRBV7-8 and TRBJ1-5, with D tentatively TRBD1 (5 bases). CDR1 is SGHVS, CDR2 FQNEAQ, per germline. Trimming pared 5 bases from V and 7 bases from J, leaving 18 bases between. The CDR3 contains 15 residues. CDR3 sequence: CASSLSRERQQPQHF. The CDR3 coding sequence is TGTGCCAGCAGCCTGAGCAGGGAAAGGCAACAGCCCCAGCATTTT. Based on the CDR3 plus reference TRBV7-8 and TRBJ1-5, the full variable domain is GAGVSQSPRYKVAKRGQDVALRCDPISGHVSLFWYQQALGQGPEFLTYFQNEAQLDKSGLPSDRFFAERPEGSVSTLKIQRTQQEDSAVYLCASSLSRERQQPQHFGDGTRLSIL.

This chain uses TRBV7-9 with TRBJ2-1, with D possibly being TRBD1 (5 bases). This CDR3 region has 13 residues. The germline gives CDR1 SEHNR, CDR2 FQNEAQ (reference sequence). Trimming removed 5 bases at V and 8 bases at J, with 13 bases between. CDR3 nucleotide sequence: TGTGCCAGCAGCGGACCTAGGGGCTATGAGCAGTTCTTC. Its translation: CASSGPRGYEQFF.

The chain employs TRBV6-5 and TRBJ2-3, with TRBD1 matching over 7 bases. Germline CDR1 MNHEY, CDR2 SVGAGI. J lost 4 bases, V lost 5 bases, and 9 bases had no gene match. The CDR3 length is 15 residues. The chain's CDR3 is CASSTLGTGADTQYF. CDR3 in DNA: TGTGCCAGCAGTACCCTGGGAACAGGGGCAGATACGCAGTATTTT.